This T cell receptor beta chain was observed in a study of tumor-infiltrating lymphocytes in primary liver carcinoma. In regard to this clonotype: One end of the junction does not line up with germline, which may come from a read error.

Priming with a constant-region primer yielded TCR beta cDNA from 450 to 550 ng total RNA. Three nested multiplex PCR rounds of slightly modified ARM-PCR generated TCR beta libraries. The opening two PCR rounds, around 11 cycles each, paired TRBV1-TRBV30 forward primers with a C-beta reverse primer. One entry per CDR3 protein, called by TCRdb with MiXCR from the multiplex PCR reads. In the table there are 100,000 to 150,000 distinct CDR3 sequences, approximately 64% of which are singletons. For each extraction, RNA and DNA were obtained together from about 20-30 mg of unsorted bulk tissue. The CDR3 runs to 16 residues. CDR1 is MRHNA and CDR2 is SNTAGT in the germline V gene.

The sequenced material came from liver tumor tissue from sampling region 3. Sample subset: tumor region T3, left-lateral pole. The chain links TRBV6-4 to TRBJ2-3; TRBD2 matches at 8 bases. The sequence was collected from a woman aged 55-75 years with primary liver carcinoma and hepatitis B virus infection. In nucleotides, the CDR3 is TGTGCCATCAGTGAATCTAGCGGGTCTAGCACAGATACGCAGTATTTT. Its protein is CAISESSGSSTDTQYF.